One sample yielded the 18 T cell receptor beta chains listed below, sequenced in a study of T cells in localized non-small cell lung cancer. Generated by immunoSEQ multiplex PCR, the TCRdb table keeps only in-frame clones and is missing some. The data hold some 10,000 clones, with roughly half observed a single time. The sample here was lymph node tissue, taken before any cancer treatment. These receptors originate from a woman aged 40 to 75 with stage II squamous cell lung carcinoma.

This clone has just a few counts. The chain uses TRBV15 and TRBJ2-7; no clear D gene. V shed 0 bases and J shed 4 bases, with 10 bases lying between them. The CDR3 contains 14 residues. Germline V gene data show CDR1 as LNHNV and CDR2 as YYDKDF (reference sequence). The CDR3 region has the DNA TGTGCCACCAGCAGAGAAACGGTGGGTTACGAGCAGTACTTC. Its translation is CATSRETVGYEQYF.

The chain uses TRBV6-7 and TRBJ2-6, with a weak D call TRBD1 (5 bases). TRBV6-7 is designated an ORF whose function remains uncertain. The CDR3 has 16 amino acids. V lost 5 bases and J 5 bases, leaving 16 bases between the germline ends. CDR3 nucleotide sequence: TGTGCCAGCAGTCACCGCAGGGAATTAAGGGCCAACGTCCTGACTTTC. Amino acids: CASSHRRELRANVLTF.

The chain has TRBV4-1 and TRBJ1-3, with D perhaps TRBD1 (5 bases). The V gene lost 0 bases and the J gene lost 0 bases, with 9 bases spanning the gap. Germline V gives CDR1 MGHRA, CDR2 YSYEKL. CDR3 length: 16 amino acids. In DNA form, the CDR3 reads TGCGCCAGCAGCCAAGATAAGGGGACCTCTGGAAACACCATATATTTT. Its protein is CASSQDKGTSGNTIYF.

The chain has TRBV19 and TRBJ2-2; D could derive from TRBD1 or TRBD2 (5 bases each). Deletions cut 4 bases from V and 6 bases from J, with 9 bases between. The CDR3 spans 13 residues. The germline CDR1 and CDR2 sequences are LNHDA and SQIVND (reference sequence). CDR3 sequence reads: CASSTGRSGELFF. In nucleotides, the CDR3 is TGTGCCAGTAGTACGGGGCGCTCCGGGGAGCTGTTTTTT.

The chain couples TRBV6-8 to TRBJ1-2; 10 bases match TRBD1. With V trimmed by 5 bases and J by 2 bases, 11 bases remained unmatched. The CDR3 is 17 amino acids. CDR1 is MNHGY and CDR2 is SAAAGT in the germline V gene. This CDR3 is CASSQPPGQGSNYGYTF. The CDR3, as DNA: TGTGCCAGCAGTCAACCTCCGGGACAGGGGTCGAACTATGGCTACACCTTC.

This sequence joins TRBV14 and TRBJ1-2; D gene uncertain. Germline CDR1 reads SGHDN; CDR2 reads FVKESK. The V end lost 0 bases, the J end lost 0 bases, and 5 bases lay between the germline ends. This CDR3 has 14 residues. The CDR3 spells CASSQDRSNYGYTF. CDR3 DNA sequence: TGTGCCAGCAGCCAAGACAGGTCTAACTATGGCTACACCTTC.

The chain links TRBV7-4 to TRBJ2-1; D might be TRBD1 or TRBD2, each matching 6 bases. CDR1 and CDR2 from the germline V gene are SGHVT and SQSDAQ. Trimming pared 5 bases from V and 9 bases from J, leaving 20 bases between. The CDR3 is made up of 15 amino acids. DNA of the CDR3: TGTGCCAGCAGCCCTTTTGAGGAGGGGGTGACTGAGCAGTTCTTC. It yields the protein CASSPFEEGVTEQFF.

CDR3 sequence: CATSREAWGYGGELFF. In DNA form, the CDR3 reads TGTGCCACCAGCAGAGAGGCGTGGGGGTACGGCGGGGAGCTGTTTTTT. V gene TRBV15 combines with J gene TRBJ2-2; D might be TRBD1 or TRBD2, each matching 5 bases. CDR1 and CDR2 from the germline V gene are LNHNV and YYDKDF (reference sequence). There are 16 residues in the CDR3. The germline V and J ends were trimmed by 0 bases and 7 bases, with 15 bases remaining between them.

The chain carries TRBV10-3 and TRBJ1-5; D is unresolved. CDR1 is ENHRY, CDR2 SYGVKD, per germline. The CDR3 runs 14 residues. Trimming cost V 10 bases and J 5 bases, with 18 bases left between them. The CDR3 is CATRETFGDQPQHF. Written as DNA, the CDR3 is TGTGCCACCCGAGAGACTTTTGGTGATCAGCCCCAGCATTTT.

The chain is built from TRBV5-1 and TRBJ2-2; D unclear. The CDR3 loop spans 15 amino acids. With 2 bases removed from V and 5 bases from J, the gap between germline ends came to 13 bases. Germline CDR1 and CDR2: SGHRS and YFSETQ. Here the CDR3 reads CASSFTAVDTGELFF. In DNA form, the CDR3 reads TGCGCCAGCAGCTTTACTGCGGTGGATACCGGGGAGCTGTTTTTT.

This clone was recorded only once. The chain uses TRBV28 and TRBJ1-1, with unresolved D. The germline V gene has CDR1 MDHEN and CDR2 SYDVKM. The germline V and J ends were trimmed by 5 bases and 0 bases, with 13 bases remaining between them. The CDR3 loop spans 15 amino acids. Written as DNA, the CDR3 is TGTGCCAGCAGTCTCCCAAATGGGGTGAACACTGAAGCTTTCTTT. Amino acids: CASSLPNGVNTEAFF.

The chain joins TRBV19 to TRBJ2-7; TRBD2 matches at 11 bases. The CDR3 is 14 residues long. With V trimmed by 5 bases and J by 3 bases, 3 bases remained unmatched. Germline V lookup: CDR1 LNHDA, CDR2 SQIVND (reference sequence). The CDR3 DNA reads as TGTGCCAGTAGTTTCACTAGCGGGGGCTACGAGCAGTACTTC. It is translated as CASSFTSGGYEQYF.

The V gene is TRBV19, the J gene TRBJ1-1; no definite D call. Deletions cut 8 bases from V and 4 bases from J, with 8 bases between. This CDR3 has 11 residues. Germline CDR1 and CDR2: LNHDA and SQIVND (reference sequence). This CDR3 is CASGWITEAFF. CDR3 DNA: TGTGCCAGTGGGTGGATCACTGAAGCTTTCTTT.

This clone was recorded a few times. The chain combines TRBV2 with TRBJ2-2; TRBD1 matches at 7 bases. CDR3 length equals 14 residues. Germline trimming cut 7 bases from V and 4 bases from J; bases unmatched to any gene: 6. Germline CDR1 and CDR2: SNHLY and FYNNEI. The CDR3 bases are TGTGCCAGCAAAGGCGACAGGGCCACCGGGGAGCTGTTTTTT. Its translation is CASKGDRATGELFF. Drawing the rest from reference TRBV2 and TRBJ2-2, the complete variable domain is EPEVTQTPSHQVTQMGQEVILRCVPISNHLYFYWYRQILGQKVEFLVSFYNNEISEKSEIFDDQFSVERPDGSNFTLKIRSTKLEDSAMYFCASKGDRATGELFFGEGSRLTVL.

The chain recombines TRBV10-2 with TRBJ2-7, with 8 bases lining up with TRBD1. Germline CDR1 WSHSY, CDR2 SAAADI. This CDR3 is built from 15 residues. V shed 3 bases, J shed 0 bases, and the junction held 4 bases outside the gene matches. In DNA, the CDR3 is TGCGCCAGCAGTGAATTGGGACAGGCCTCCTACGAGCAGTACTTC. The encoded protein is CASSELGQASYEQYF.

The genes are TRBV6-8 and TRBJ2-1, with 10 bases identical to TRBD2. From germline, CDR1 is MNHGY and CDR2 SAAAGT. CDR3 length: 18 residues. Unmatched junction bases numbered 19, after V lost 6 bases and J lost 8 bases. CDR3: CASSNPRLTSGIRYEQFF. CDR3 DNA sequence: TGTGCCAGCAGCAACCCCCGCCTTACTAGCGGGATTAGGTATGAGCAGTTCTTC.

The J gene is TRBJ2-1, the V gene TRBV30; no definite D call. The CDR3 consists of 13 residues. Trimming cost V 0 bases and J 4 bases, with 7 bases left between them. CDR1 and CDR2 (germline): GTSNPN, SVGIG (reference sequence). The CDR3 DNA is TGTGCCTGGAGTGTGGGTCCTTACAATGAGCAGTTCTTC. This gives the protein CAWSVGPYNEQFF. The whole variable domain, remainder taken from reference TRBV30 and TRBJ2-1, is SQTIHQWPATLVQPVGSPLSLECTVEGTSNPNLYWYRQAAGRGLQLLFYSVGIGQISSEVPQNLSASRPQDRQFILSSKKLLLSDSGFYLCAWSVGPYNEQFFGPGTRLTVL.

This chain uses TRBV6-8 with TRBJ2-7, with 7 bases identical to TRBD1. The CDR3 sequence is 15 residues long. With V trimmed by 5 bases and J by 1 base, 8 bases remained unmatched. The germline V gene has CDR1 MNHGY and CDR2 SAAAGT. CDR3 nucleotides: TGTGCCAGCAGTCCCCTTTGGGACAGTTCCTACGAGCAGTACTTC. This sequence encodes CASSPLWDSSYEQYF.